Below, 21 T cell receptor beta chains from the same sample are listed, as sequenced in a study of beta chain features in type 1 diabetes. No cognate antigen is known for these TCRs. General study findings and limits: In every one of the four CD4+ subsets, TCRB CDR3s were moderately but significantly shorter in Type 1 diabetes patients.

Of the isolated RNA, all was reverse transcribed, and so the sequenced material was expressed TCRB transcripts. This table comes from immunoSEQ multiplex PCR, and its TCRdb copy is limited to in-frame clones, with some not included. The sample holds roughly 160,000 clones, less than 10% seen once. Sample: central memory CD4+ T cells from blood. The receptor set was obtained from a man in his late teens or twenties with type 1 diabetes.

This clone occurred a few times. The V call is TRBV5-1, the J call TRBJ1-5; a possible D gene is TRBD1 (5 bases). Germline V lookup: CDR1 SGHRS, CDR2 YFSETQ. The CDR3 is made up of 17 amino acids. The ends were cut back, 0 bases at V and 5 bases at J, with 18 bases in the middle. Here the CDR3 DNA reads TGCGCCAGCAGCTTGGCCACGGGGGGGGTAAGGGATCAGCCCCAGCATTTT. Its translation: CASSLATGGVRDQPQHF. Together with reference TRBV5-1 and TRBJ1-5, the CDR3 gives the full variable domain: KAGVTQTPRYLIKTRGQQVTLSCSPISGHRSVSWYQQTPGQGLQFLFEYFSETQRNKGNFPGRFSGRQFSNSRSEMNVSTLELGDSALYLCASSLATGGVRDQPQHFGDGTRLSIL.

The chain couples TRBV7-9 to TRBJ1-2; no firm D call. The V and J ends lost 5 bases and 8 bases respectively, with 18 bases between them. The CDR3 extends over 14 amino acids. Germline V gives CDR1 SEHNR, CDR2 FQNEAQ (reference sequence). CDR3 amino acids: CASSQSADWKGYTF. CDR3 bases: TGTGCCAGCAGCCAAAGCGCGGACTGGAAGGGCTACACCTTC.

This rearrangement joins TRBV5-1 to TRBJ2-3, with D unresolved. This CDR3 region has 13 residues. The germline V and J ends were trimmed by 0 bases and 4 bases, with 6 bases remaining between them. Per the germline V gene, CDR1 is SGHRS and CDR2 is YFSETQ. The DNA for the CDR3 is TGCGCCAGCAGCTTGGAGCTGGCAGATACGCAGTATTTT. Translation gives CASSLELADTQYF.

Worth noting for this clone: Other DNA sequences within the sample encode an identical CDR3. The gene calls are TRBV4-3 and TRBJ2-3; 10 positions match TRBD2. From germline, CDR1 is LGHNA and CDR2 YSLEER. J was trimmed by 0 bases and V by 0 bases; bases with no gene match: 6. The CDR3 runs 18 residues. In nucleotides, the CDR3 is TGCGCCAGCAGCCAAGATTTACCTAGCGGGAGTAGCACAGATACGCAGTATTTT. This encodes CASSQDLPSGSSTDTQYF.

The genes are TRBV7-2 and TRBJ2-1; 11 nucleotides match TRBD2. CDR3 length: 14 amino acids. CDR1 SGHTA and CDR2 FQGNSA come from the germline V gene. V shed 5 bases and J 9 bases; nucleotides not matched to a gene: 6. CDR3 coding DNA: TGTGCCAGCAGCAGGCTAGCGGGGGGTAGTGAGCAGTTCTTC. It codes for CASSRLAGGSEQFF.

CDR3 sequence: CASSLATNEKLFF. In nucleotides, the CDR3 is TGTGCCAGCAGCCTGGCGACTAATGAAAAACTGTTTTTT. V is TRBV5-4 and J is TRBJ1-4; no definite D call. The V end was cut by 4 bases, the J end by 2 bases, with 6 bases between. The CDR3 has 13 amino acids. The germline gives CDR1 SGHNT, CDR2 YYREEE (reference sequence).

In its sample, this clone was seen a few times. The genes are TRBV27 and TRBJ2-5, with 8 bases that match TRBD1. CDR3 length equals 16 residues. Germline CDR1 reads MNHEY; CDR2 reads SMNVEV (reference sequence). J gave up 2 bases and V 6 bases, and 11 bases lay outside the gene matches. The CDR3 spells CASSPSIGQGQETQYF. For the CDR3, the DNA is TGTGCCAGCAGCCCCTCAATCGGACAGGGACAAGAGACCCAGTACTTC.

This clone was picked up a small number of times. This chain links TRBV28 with TRBJ1-3; D call uncertain. This CDR3 has 15 amino acids. Germline values: CDR1 MDHEN, CDR2 SYDVKM. V gave up 5 bases and J gave up 0 bases, with 11 bases separating them. The CDR3 DNA is TGTGCCAGCAGTCCCAAGAGATCCTCTGGAAACACCATATATTTT. It codes for CASSPKRSSGNTIYF. Variable domain in full (rest from reference TRBV28 and TRBJ1-3): DVKVTQSSRYLVKRTGEKVFLECVQDMDHENMFWYRQDPGLGLRLIYFSYDVKMKEKGDIPEGYSVSREKKERFSLILESASTNQTSMYLCASSPKRSSGNTIYFGEGSWLTVV.

This clone has a handful of counts. The chain uses TRBV6-5 and TRBJ2-3, with D possibly TRBD1 on 6 matching bases. The CDR3 covers 13 residues. CDR1 is MNHEY, CDR2 SVGAGI, per germline. V lost 3 bases, J lost 5 bases, and 9 bases lay in between. The CDR3 bases are TGTGCCAGCAGTTATCCCAGGGGAGATACGCAGTATTTT. Residues: CASSYPRGDTQYF.

This clone has only a few counts. Sequence at one end of the junction differs from germline and may be a read error. V is TRBV9 and J is TRBJ2-3, with 8 bases fitting TRBD1. This CDR3 has 13 amino acids. Germline CDR1 is SGDLS and CDR2 is YYNGEE. The DNA for the CDR3 is TGTGCCAGCAGCCCAGGGGGCACGGATACGCAGTATTTT. As protein: CASSPGGTDTQYF.

The chain combines TRBV28 with TRBJ2-2; D is possibly TRBD1 (5 bases). This CDR3 has 13 amino acids. Germline lookup yields CDR1 MDHEN and CDR2 SYDVKM. Trimming shortened V by 7 bases and J by 3 bases, and 9 bases separated the two germline ends. CDR3 bases: TGTGCCAGCAACGCAGGGCACACCGGGGAGCTGTTTTTT. Its protein is CASNAGHTGELFF.

This clone was seen a few times. CDR3 bases: TGTGCCAGCAGCCAGTCCCATGGGGCCAACGTCCTGACTTTC. It is translated as CASSQSHGANVLTF. The chain combines TRBV11-3 with TRBJ2-6; D unresolved. The V end was cut by 5 bases, the J end by 3 bases, with 8 bases between. Germline CDR1 SGHNT, CDR2 YENEEA. The CDR3 consists of 14 residues.

This clone was recorded a few times. The CDR3 spells CASSVPGTGVEQYF. The DNA for the CDR3 is TGCGCCAGCAGCGTACCCGGGACAGGGGTCGAGCAGTACTTC. The V call is TRBV5-1, the J call TRBJ2-7; 10 nucleotides align to TRBD1. The ends lost 4 bases at V and 6 bases at J; junction bases unmatched: 7. CDR1 is SGHRS, CDR2 YFSETQ, per germline. This CDR3 is 14 amino acids long. The full variable domain, completed using reference TRBV5-1 and TRBJ2-7, is KAGVTQTPRYLIKTRGQQVTLSCSPISGHRSVSWYQQTPGQGLQFLFEYFSETQRNKGNFPGRFSGRQFSNSRSEMNVSTLELGDSALYLCASSVPGTGVEQYFGPGTRLTVT.

This clone has at least ten counts. J is TRBJ1-4 and V is TRBV15, with D possibly matching TRBD1 (5 bases). Trimming cost V 0 bases and J 11 bases, with 16 bases left between them. The CDR3 covers 15 residues. In germline, CDR1 is LNHNV, CDR2 YYDKDF (reference sequence). This chain's CDR3 is CATSRDAQARRKLFF. CDR3 bases: TGTGCCACCAGCAGAGATGCACAGGCTAGGCGGAAACTGTTTTTT.

This clone has a handful of counts. The genes are TRBV19 and TRBJ2-2; D not resolved. CDR1 is LNHDA and CDR2 is SQIVND in the germline V gene (reference sequence). Trimming pared 3 bases from V and 1 base from J, leaving 9 bases between. The length of the CDR3 is 15 residues. The DNA of the CDR3 is TGTGCCAGTAGTATCCTGGGCGAGAACACCGGGGAGCTGTTTTTT. As protein: CASSILGENTGELFF.

This clone was seen a handful of times. V usage is TRBV4-1 and J usage is TRBJ2-5, with 16 bases that match TRBD2. With V trimmed by 4 bases and J by 5 bases, 7 bases remained unmatched. Per the germline V gene, CDR1 is MGHRA and CDR2 is YSYEKL. This CDR3 spans 17 amino acids. Here the CDR3 reads CASSRGLAGGSTETQYF. The CDR3 coding sequence is TGCGCCAGCAGCCGGGGACTAGCGGGGGGGAGCACGGAGACCCAGTACTTC.

The chain couples TRBV27 to TRBJ2-7, with a tentative D call TRBD1 (7 bases). The CDR3 length is 14 residues. V lost 8 bases to trimming and J lost 1 base, with 15 bases between them. From germline, CDR1 is MNHEY and CDR2 SMNVEV (reference sequence). Here the CDR3 DNA reads TGTGCCAGCCGGCGGAGGGACAGATCCTACGAGCAGTACTTC. It is translated as CASRRRDRSYEQYF.

In its sample, this clone was seen a few times. Additional DNA sequences in this sample encode the identical CDR3. The chain joins TRBV29-1 to TRBJ1-2; D gene unclear. The CDR3 consists of 12 residues. The germline gives CDR1 SQVTM, CDR2 ANQGSEA. V was cut by 6 bases and J by 0 bases, with 8 bases left in between. The DNA of the CDR3 is TGCAGCGTCCGAGACACTAACTATGGCTACACCTTC. This sequence encodes CSVRDTNYGYTF.

This clone was detected ten times or more. This sequence joins TRBV9 and TRBJ1-2, with D perhaps matching TRBD1 (5 bases). The CDR3 runs 14 residues. Germline lookup yields CDR1 SGDLS and CDR2 YYNGEE. V gave up 0 bases and J gave up 8 bases, with 14 bases separating them. Here the CDR3 reads CASSVDGDRRGYTF. The CDR3 region has the DNA TGTGCCAGCAGCGTAGACGGAGACAGAAGGGGCTACACCTTC.

The table lists this clone with a few counts. The J gene is TRBJ2-7, the V gene TRBV14; 7 bases map to TRBD1. The CDR3 is 15 residues long. Trimming cost V 5 bases and J 6 bases; bases outside gene matches: 13. CDR1 SGHDN and CDR2 FVKESK come from the germline V gene. CDR3 in amino acids: CASSSPRIQGSEQYF. CDR3 nucleotide sequence: TGTGCCAGCAGCTCTCCCCGGATACAGGGGTCCGAGCAGTACTTC.

This clone has a handful of counts. The chain combines TRBV2 with TRBJ1-2; no reliable D call. Per germline, CDR1 SNHLY and CDR2 FYNNEI. CDR3 length: 12 amino acids. The V and J ends lost 6 bases and 1 base respectively, with 6 bases between them. The CDR3 loop is CASSLSNYGYTF. The CDR3, as DNA: TGTGCCAGCAGCCTGAGTAACTATGGCTACACCTTC.